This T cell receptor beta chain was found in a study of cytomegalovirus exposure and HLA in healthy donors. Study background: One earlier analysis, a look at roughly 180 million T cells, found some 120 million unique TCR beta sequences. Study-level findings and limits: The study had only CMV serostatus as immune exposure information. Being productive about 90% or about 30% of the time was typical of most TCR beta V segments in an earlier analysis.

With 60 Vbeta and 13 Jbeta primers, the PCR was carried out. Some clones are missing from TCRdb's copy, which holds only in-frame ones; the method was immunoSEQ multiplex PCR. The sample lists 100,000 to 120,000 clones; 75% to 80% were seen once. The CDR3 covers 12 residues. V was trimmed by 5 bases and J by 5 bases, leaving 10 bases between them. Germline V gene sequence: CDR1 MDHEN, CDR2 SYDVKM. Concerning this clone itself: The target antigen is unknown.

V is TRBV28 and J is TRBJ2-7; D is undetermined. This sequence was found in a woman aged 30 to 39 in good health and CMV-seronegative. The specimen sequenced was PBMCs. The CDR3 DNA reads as TGTGCCAGCAGTCTCCGGCTAGACGAGCAGTACTTC. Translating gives CASSLRLDEQYF. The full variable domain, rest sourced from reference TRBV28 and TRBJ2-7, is DVKVTQSSRYLVKRTGEKVFLECVQDMDHENMFWYRQDPGLGLRLIYFSYDVKMKEKGDIPEGYSVSREKKERFSLILESASTNQTSMYLCASSLRLDEQYFGPGTRLTVT.